Reported below is one T cell receptor (beta chain). Its antigen is undetermined. Noted treatment: 15 to 20 received Ad26.COV2.S at low or high dose, single or two shots; roughly five received placebo; per-sample allocation not given. Samples analyzed were those drawn on day 63 after the first vaccine or placebo injection. Donor was an adult aged 18-55 years in Boston. Vaccination employed an Ad26 vector expressing the Wuhan-strain SARS-CoV-2 spike. Sequencing was performed with immunoSEQ multiplex PCR; in TCRdb, only in-frame clones are kept and a portion is missing. The sample has hundreds of thousands of clones, roughly 89% seen once. The data were obtained in a study of Ad26.COV2.S vaccination and SARS-CoV-2 variants. General study points: Across vaccine and placebo recipients, the breadth of non-spike TCRs was similar.

This CDR3 contains 15 residues. The V and J ends lost 1 base and 2 bases respectively, with 11 bases between them. The germline gives CDR1 SGHVS, CDR2 FNYEAQ. The sequence was collected from a person between 18 and 65 years old who received the Ad26.COV2.S COVID-19 vaccine or a placebo. This sequence joins TRBV7-6 and TRBJ1-2, with a tentative D call TRBD1 (6 bases). The material sequenced was peripheral blood, taken in a trial of Ad26.COV2.S vaccine versus placebo. For the CDR3, the DNA is TGTGCCAGCAGCTTAGGGGGGCAGGGCAACTATGGCTACACCTTC. Protein: CASSLGGQGNYGYTF.